The table lists the clone carrying this T cell receptor beta chain with a count of one. Its target is unknown. PCR amplification relied on 60 Vbeta primers (plus 13 Jbeta primers). Clones were sequenced by immunoSEQ multiplex PCR, and TCRdb holds only the in-frame ones, with some missing. Of under 150,000 clones in the sample, roughly four fifths are singletons; the top ten hold approximately 0.86%. This record comes from a study of cytomegalovirus exposure and HLA in healthy donors. General study results and limits: In a later analysis, TCR beta V- and J-gene trimming was associated with a missense DCLRE1C variant.

The CDR3 contains 14 residues. Germline lookup yields CDR1 SGDLS and CDR2 YYNGEE. Trimming stripped 4 bases from V and 6 bases from J, with 16 bases between. The J gene is TRBJ1-1, the V gene TRBV9; no firm D call. The source material was PBMCs. The clonotype originates from a woman aged 60-70 years in good health and CMV-seronegative. CDR3 in amino acids: CASSRQEGESEAFF. The CDR3 DNA is TGTGCCAGCAGCCGGCAAGAGGGAGAGTCTGAAGCTTTCTTT.